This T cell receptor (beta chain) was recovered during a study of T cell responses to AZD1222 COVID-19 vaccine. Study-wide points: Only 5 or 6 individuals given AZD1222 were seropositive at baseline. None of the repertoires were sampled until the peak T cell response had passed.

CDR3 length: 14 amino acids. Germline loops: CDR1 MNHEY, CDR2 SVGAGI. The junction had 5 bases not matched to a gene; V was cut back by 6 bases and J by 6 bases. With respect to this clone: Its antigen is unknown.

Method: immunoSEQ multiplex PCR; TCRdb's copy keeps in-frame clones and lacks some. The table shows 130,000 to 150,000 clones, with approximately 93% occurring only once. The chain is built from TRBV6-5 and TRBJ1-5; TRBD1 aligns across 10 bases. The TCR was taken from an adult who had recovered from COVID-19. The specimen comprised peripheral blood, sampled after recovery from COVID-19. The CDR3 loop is CASSPGQGSQPQHF. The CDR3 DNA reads TGTGCCAGCAGCCCGGGACAGGGGAGTCAGCCCCAGCATTTT.